The TCR beta chain described here comes from a study of blood T cell repertoires in COVID-19. Sequencing was performed with immunoSEQ multiplex PCR; in TCRdb, only in-frame clones are kept and a portion is missing. The sample consists of approximately 350,000 clones, 75% to 90% of them appearing once. Enrolled through a virtual design, the participants were between roughly 18 and 95 years of age and came from 24 US areas. The CDR3 length is 19 residues. The V and J ends lost 3 bases and 2 bases, in that order; junction bases with no gene match: 10. The germline V gene has CDR1 SGHTA and CDR2 FQGNSA. The chain recombines TRBV7-2 with TRBJ2-1; 13 bases fit TRBD2. Material for sequencing was PBMCs or T cells enriched from blood (not recorded which). The sequence was collected from a man younger than 35 who had recovered from COVID-19. This chain's CDR3 is CASSFGLTSGRPTYNEQFF. CDR3 in DNA: TGTGCCAGCAGCTTCGGATTGACTAGCGGGAGGCCCACCTACAATGAGCAGTTCTTC.